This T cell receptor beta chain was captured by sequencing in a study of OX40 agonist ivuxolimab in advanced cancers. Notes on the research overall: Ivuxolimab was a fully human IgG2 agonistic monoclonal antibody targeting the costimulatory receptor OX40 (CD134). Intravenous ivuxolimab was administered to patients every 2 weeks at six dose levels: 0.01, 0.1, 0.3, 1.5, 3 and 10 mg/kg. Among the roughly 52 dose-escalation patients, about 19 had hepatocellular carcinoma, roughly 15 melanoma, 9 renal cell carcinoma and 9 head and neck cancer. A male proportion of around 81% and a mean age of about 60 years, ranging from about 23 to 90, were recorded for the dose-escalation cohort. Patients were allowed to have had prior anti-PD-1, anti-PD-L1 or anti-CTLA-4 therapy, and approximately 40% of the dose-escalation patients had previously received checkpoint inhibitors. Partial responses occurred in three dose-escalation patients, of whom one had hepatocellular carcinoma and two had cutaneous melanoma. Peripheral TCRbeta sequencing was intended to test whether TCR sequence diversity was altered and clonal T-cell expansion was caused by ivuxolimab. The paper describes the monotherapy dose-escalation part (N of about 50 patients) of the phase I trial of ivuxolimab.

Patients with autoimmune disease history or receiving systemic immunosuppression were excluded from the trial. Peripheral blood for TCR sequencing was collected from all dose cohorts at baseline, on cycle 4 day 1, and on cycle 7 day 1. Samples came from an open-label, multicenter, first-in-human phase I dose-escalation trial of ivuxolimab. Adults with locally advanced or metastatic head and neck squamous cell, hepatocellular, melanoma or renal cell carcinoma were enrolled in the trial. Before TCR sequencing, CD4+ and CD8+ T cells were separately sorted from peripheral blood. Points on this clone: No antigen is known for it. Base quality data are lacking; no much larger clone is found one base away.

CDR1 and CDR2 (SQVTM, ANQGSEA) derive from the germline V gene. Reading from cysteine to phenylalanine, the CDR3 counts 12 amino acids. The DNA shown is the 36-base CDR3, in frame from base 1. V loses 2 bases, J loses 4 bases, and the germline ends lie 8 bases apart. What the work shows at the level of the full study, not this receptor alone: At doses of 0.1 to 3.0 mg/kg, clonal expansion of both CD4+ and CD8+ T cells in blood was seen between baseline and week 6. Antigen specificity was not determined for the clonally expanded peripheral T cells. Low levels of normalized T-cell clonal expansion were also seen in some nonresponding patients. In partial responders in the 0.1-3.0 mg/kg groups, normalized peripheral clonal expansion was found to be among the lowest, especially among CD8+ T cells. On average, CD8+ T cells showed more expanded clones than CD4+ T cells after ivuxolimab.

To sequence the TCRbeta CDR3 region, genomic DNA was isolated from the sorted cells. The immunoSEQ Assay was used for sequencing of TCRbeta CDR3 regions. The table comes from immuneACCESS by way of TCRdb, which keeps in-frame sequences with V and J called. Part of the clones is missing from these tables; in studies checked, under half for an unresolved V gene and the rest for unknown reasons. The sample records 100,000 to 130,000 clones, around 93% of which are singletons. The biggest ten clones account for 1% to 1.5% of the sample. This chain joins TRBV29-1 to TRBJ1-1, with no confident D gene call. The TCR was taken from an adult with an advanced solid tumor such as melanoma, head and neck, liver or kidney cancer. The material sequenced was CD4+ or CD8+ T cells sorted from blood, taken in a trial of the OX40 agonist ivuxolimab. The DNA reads TGCAGCGTTGAATACTTGCTCACTGAAGCTTTCTTT. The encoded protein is CSVEYLLTEAFF.